Below are 21 T cell receptor beta chains sequenced from a single sample in a study of T cell repertoires in aging, cancer and after chemotherapy. TCR beta rearrangements were amplified from peripheral blood genomic DNA. TRB rearrangements spanning V, D and J were amplified using mixed TRB-A/B primers. One entry per CDR3 protein results from TCRdb running MiXCR on the multiplex PCR reads. This table has several thousand distinct CDR3 sequences, around 65% appearing once. The source material was blood. The source of these receptors is a human donor with a solid tumor.

This clonotype appeared once. The rearrangement uses TRBV5-1 and TRBJ1-3; D is unresolved. V lost 1 base and J 4 bases, leaving 6 bases between the germline ends. Germline CDR1 reads SGHRS; CDR2 reads YFSETQ. The CDR3 loop spans 13 amino acids. CDR3 region: CASSLTFGNTIYF. Here the CDR3 DNA reads TGCGCCAGCAGCTTGACTTTCGGAAACACCATATATTTT.

The rearrangement uses TRBV6-5 and TRBJ2-2; D remains unclear. The CDR3 covers 15 residues. V lost 2 bases and J lost 4, with 11 bases in between. The germline CDR1 and CDR2 sequences are MNHEY and SVGAGI. The CDR3 is CASSYRQIITGELFF. The CDR3 DNA reads as TGTGCCAGCAGTTACCGGCAGATCATCACCGGGGAGCTGTTTTTT.

This clonotype has a handful of counts. The chain uses TRBV11-1 and TRBJ1-3; D is unclear. CDR3 length: 14 residues. Trimming took off 4 bases at V and 0 bases at J, with 7 bases between the two ends. Germline assignment: CDR1 SGHAT and CDR2 FQDESV (reference sequence). CDR3 in DNA: TGTGCCAGCAGCTACAGTAACTCTGGAAACACCATATATTTT. This encodes CASSYSNSGNTIYF.

The chain links TRBV10-3 to TRBJ2-3; D is perhaps TRBD1 (6 bases). V gave up 9 bases and J gave up 4 bases, with 23 bases separating them. There are 16 residues in the CDR3. Germline V gene sequence: CDR1 ENHRY, CDR2 SYGVKD. CDR3 protein: CAIQGVKGVSSDTQYF. The CDR3 nucleotides read TGTGCCATTCAGGGAGTAAAGGGGGTTTCATCAGATACGCAGTATTTT.

This clonotype was detected only a few times. The chain links TRBV7-2 to TRBJ1-2; weak D call: TRBD1 (5 bases). The CDR3 sequence is 16 residues long. The V gene lost 0 bases and the J gene lost 0 bases, with 11 bases spanning the gap. CDR1 SGHTA and CDR2 FQGNSA come from the germline V gene. The CDR3 nucleotides read TGTGCCAGCAGCTTAGCCGGGACGCAGTCTAACTATGGCTACACCTTC. Residues: CASSLAGTQSNYGYTF. Full variable domain (missing parts from reference TRBV7-2 and TRBJ1-2): GAGVSQSPSNKVTEKGKDVELRCDPISGHTALYWYRQSLGQGLEFLIYFQGNSAPDKSGLPSDRFSAERTGGSVSTLTIQRTQQEDSAVYLCASSLAGTQSNYGYTFGSGTRLTVV.

The rearrangement uses TRBV12-3 or TRBV12-4 and TRBJ1-1, with 8 bases identical to TRBD1. J lost 2 bases, V lost 7 bases, and 9 bases had no gene match. This CDR3 contains 15 residues. The CDR3 coding sequence is TGTGCCAGCACTACTCCCGGGACAGGCAACACTGAAGCTTTCTTT. It translates to CASTTPGTGNTEAFF.

The genes are TRBV7-9 and TRBJ1-2; D ambiguous. Trimming removed 1 base from V and 4 bases from J, with 10 bases in between. The CDR3 contains 14 residues. Germline CDR1 and CDR2: SEHNR and FQNEAQ (reference sequence). CDR3 protein: CASSLEHASYGYTF. The DNA for the CDR3 is TGTGCCAGCAGCTTAGAACACGCGTCCTATGGCTACACCTTC.

The chain has TRBV29-1 and TRBJ1-2; D is uncertain. This CDR3 spans 13 amino acids. Germline values: CDR1 SQVTM, CDR2 ANQGSEA. The V gene lost 4 bases and the J gene lost 3 bases, with 12 bases spanning the gap. CDR3 residues: CSVGGKSDYGYTF. In DNA, the CDR3 is TGCAGCGTTGGGGGTAAATCGGACTATGGCTACACCTTC.

This clonotype was picked up a small number of times. The rearrangement joins TRBV20-1 to TRBJ1-2; 7 bases line up with TRBD1. The CDR3 covers 15 residues. Trimming removed 6 bases from V and 0 bases from J; junction bases left unmatched: 10. In germline, CDR1 is DFQATT, CDR2 SNEGSKA (reference sequence). CDR3 sequence: CSAPVRDSPNYGYTF. Written as DNA, the CDR3 is TGCAGTGCGCCAGTACGGGACAGCCCTAACTATGGCTACACCTTC.

This clonotype was detected only a few times. The chain carries TRBV5-4 and TRBJ2-7; D not resolved. This CDR3 spans 16 amino acids. V dropped 0 bases and J dropped 0 bases, with 13 bases sitting between them. Germline-derived CDR1 and CDR2 are SGHNT and YYREEE (reference sequence). As DNA, the CDR3 is TGTGCCAGCAGCTTGGACCGACAAGCAGCCTCCTACGAGCAGTACTTC. Translation: CASSLDRQAASYEQYF.

This clonotype was counted between two and nine times. V gene TRBV27 combines with J gene TRBJ2-7; TRBD2 agrees at 10 bases. Looked up from germline, CDR1 is MNHEY and CDR2 is SMNVEV (reference sequence). J was trimmed by 5 bases and V by 3 bases; bases with no gene match: 4. CDR3 length equals 14 residues. CDR3 DNA sequence: TGTGCCAGCAGTTTTGATAGCGGGGGGCACGAGCAGTACTTC. Protein sequence: CASSFDSGGHEQYF.

This clonotype is termed hyperexpanded (1% or more). This chain links TRBV15 with TRBJ2-2, with 11 bases aligning to TRBD1. CDR1 and CDR2 (germline): LNHNV, YYDKDF (reference sequence). V lost 4 bases to trimming and J lost 4 bases; unmatched junction nucleotides: 5. This CDR3 contains 16 residues. The CDR3 region is CATSTPGQGVTGELFF. CDR3 DNA sequence: TGTGCCACCAGCACCCCGGGACAGGGGGTCACCGGGGAGCTGTTTTTT.

This clonotype was detected only a few times. J is TRBJ2-5 and V is TRBV7-9; D uncertain. CDR1 is SEHNR and CDR2 is FQNEAQ in the germline V gene (reference sequence). Trimming took 1 base from V and 1 from J, leaving 4 bases between them. The CDR3 runs to 13 residues. CDR3 sequence (DNA): TGTGCCAGCAGCTTAGTGCCCCAAGAGACCCAGTACTTC. This codes for CASSLVPQETQYF.

This clonotype was found a few times. The chain uses TRBV29-1 and TRBJ1-4, with 9 bases identical to TRBD1. V was clipped by 7 bases and J by 8 bases; unmatched bases: 5. The germline gives CDR1 SQVTM, CDR2 ANQGSEA. CDR3 length: 12 residues. The CDR3 sequence: CSAQGQGEKLFF. Written as DNA, the CDR3 is TGCAGCGCCCAGGGACAGGGAGAAAAACTGTTTTTT.

This sequence joins TRBV29-1 and TRBJ2-3; the D gene is possibly TRBD2 (6 bases). This CDR3 contains 14 residues. Germline assignment: CDR1 SQVTM and CDR2 ANQGSEA. Trimming left V 3 bases short and J 6 bases short, with 16 bases between. CDR3 loop: CSVETRLVSDTQYF. CDR3 sequence (DNA): TGCAGCGTTGAGACTAGATTAGTCTCGGATACGCAGTATTTT.

In its sample, this clonotype was seen a few times. The V gene is TRBV19, the J gene TRBJ1-2; D is unresolved. Germline assignment: CDR1 LNHDA and CDR2 SQIVND (reference sequence). CDR3 size: 17 residues. The germline V and J ends were trimmed by 1 base and 3 bases, with 18 bases remaining between them. The CDR3 bases are TGTGCCAGTAGTATAGGGCAGATGAGGGCGATTGACTATGGCTACACCTTC. Translated: CASSIGQMRAIDYGYTF.

This chain links TRBV7-3 with TRBJ2-1; the D gene could be TRBD1 or TRBD2 (7 bases each). The germline gives CDR1 SGHTA, CDR2 FQGTGA. The CDR3 spans 15 residues. V was clipped by 2 bases and J by 5 bases, with 13 bases between them. The CDR3 reads CASSLLPGGDNEQFF. The CDR3 nucleotides are TGTGCCAGCAGCTTACTCCCAGGGGGGGACAATGAGCAGTTCTTC.

The chain links TRBV6-5 to TRBJ1-2; TRBD1 is a possible D gene (5 bases). CDR1 and CDR2 (germline): MNHEY, SVGAGI. V dropped 5 bases and J dropped 4 bases, with 17 bases sitting between them. CDR3 length: 15 amino acids. The CDR3 DNA follows: TGTGCCAGCAGTGAAGCAGCCCAGGGAGCCTATGGCTACACCTTC. This codes for CASSEAAQGAYGYTF.

The rearrangement joins TRBV18 to TRBJ1-4; tentatively, D is TRBD1 (6 bases). Trimming left V 5 bases short and J 8 bases short, with 15 bases between. The CDR3 runs to 14 residues. Germline V gene data show CDR1 as KGHSH and CDR2 as LQKENI. The CDR3 nucleotides are TGTGCCAGCTCAGGCAGGGGCATGGGAGAAAAACTGTTTTTT. Translating gives CASSGRGMGEKLFF.

This CDR3 is CSAGTGGDEQYF. The CDR3 DNA sequence: TGCAGTGCCGGGACAGGGGGCGACGAGCAGTACTTC. The rearrangement joins TRBV20-1 to TRBJ2-7, with TRBD1 matching over 12 bases. Germline V gene data show CDR1 as DFQATT and CDR2 as SNEGSKA (reference sequence). The CDR3 contains 12 residues. The trim removed 6 bases at V and 5 bases at J, leaving 2 bases unmatched.

The V gene is TRBV19, the J gene TRBJ2-5; D ambiguous. The germline CDR1 and CDR2 sequences are LNHDA and SQIVND (reference sequence). CDR3 length equals 13 residues. The V and J ends lost 5 bases and 4 bases respectively, with 11 bases between them. CDR3 protein: CASSGSSRETQYF. In DNA, the CDR3 is TGTGCCAGTAGTGGAAGTAGTAGAGAGACCCAGTACTTC.